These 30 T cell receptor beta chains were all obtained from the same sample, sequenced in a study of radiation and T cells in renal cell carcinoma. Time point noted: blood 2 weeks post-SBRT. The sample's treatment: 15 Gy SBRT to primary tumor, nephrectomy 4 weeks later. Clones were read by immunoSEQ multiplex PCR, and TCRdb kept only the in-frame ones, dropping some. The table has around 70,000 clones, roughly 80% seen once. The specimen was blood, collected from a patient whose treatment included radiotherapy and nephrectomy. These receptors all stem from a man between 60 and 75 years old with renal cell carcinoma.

DNA for the CDR3: TGTGCCAGCAGGAATAACAGGGAACAGCCCCAGCATTTT. This encodes CASRNNREQPQHF. This sequence joins TRBV6-5 and TRBJ1-5, with a tentative D call TRBD1 (6 bases). Germline V gene data show CDR1 as MNHEY and CDR2 as SVGAGI. The CDR3 runs 13 residues. Deletions cut 6 bases from V and 7 bases from J, with 13 bases between.

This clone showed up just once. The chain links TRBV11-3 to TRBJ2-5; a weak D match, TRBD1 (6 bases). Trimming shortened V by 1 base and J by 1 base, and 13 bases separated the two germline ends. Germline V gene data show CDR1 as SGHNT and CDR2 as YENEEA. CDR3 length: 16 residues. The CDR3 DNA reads TGTGCCAGCAGCTTAGGCGCAGTAGGGGGCCAAGAGACCCAGTACTTC. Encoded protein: CASSLGAVGGQETQYF.

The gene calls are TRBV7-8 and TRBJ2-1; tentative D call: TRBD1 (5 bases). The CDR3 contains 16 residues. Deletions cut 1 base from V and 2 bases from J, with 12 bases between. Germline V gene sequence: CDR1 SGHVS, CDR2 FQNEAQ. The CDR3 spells CASSLGGMVAYNEQFF. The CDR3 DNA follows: TGTGCCAGCAGCTTAGGGGGCATGGTGGCCTACAATGAGCAGTTCTTC.

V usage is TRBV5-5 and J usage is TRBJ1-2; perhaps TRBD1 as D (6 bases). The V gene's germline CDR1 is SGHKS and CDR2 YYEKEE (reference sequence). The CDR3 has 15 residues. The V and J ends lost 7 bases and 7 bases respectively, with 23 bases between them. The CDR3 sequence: CASSHWKQGWGGYTF. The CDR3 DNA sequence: TGTGCCAGCTCACACTGGAAACAGGGTTGGGGTGGCTACACCTTC. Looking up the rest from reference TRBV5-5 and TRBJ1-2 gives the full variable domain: DAGVTQSPTHLIKTRGQQVTLRCSPISGHKSVSWYQQVLGQGPQFIFQYYEKEERGRGNFPDRFSARQFPNYSSELNVNALLLGDSALYLCASSHWKQGWGGYTFGSGTRLTVV.

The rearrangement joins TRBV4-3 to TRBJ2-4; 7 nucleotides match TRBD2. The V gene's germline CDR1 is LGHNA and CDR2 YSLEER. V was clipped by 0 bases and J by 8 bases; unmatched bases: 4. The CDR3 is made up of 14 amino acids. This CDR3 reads CASSQDWGRDIQYF. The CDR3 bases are TGCGCCAGCAGCCAAGATTGGGGGAGGGACATTCAGTACTTC.

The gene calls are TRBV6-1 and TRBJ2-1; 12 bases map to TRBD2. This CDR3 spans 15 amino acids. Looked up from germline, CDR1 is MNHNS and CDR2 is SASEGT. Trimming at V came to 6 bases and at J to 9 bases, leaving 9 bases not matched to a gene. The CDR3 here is CASRFSGLAGSEQFF. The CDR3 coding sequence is TGTGCCAGCAGATTCTCTGGACTAGCGGGATCTGAGCAGTTCTTC.

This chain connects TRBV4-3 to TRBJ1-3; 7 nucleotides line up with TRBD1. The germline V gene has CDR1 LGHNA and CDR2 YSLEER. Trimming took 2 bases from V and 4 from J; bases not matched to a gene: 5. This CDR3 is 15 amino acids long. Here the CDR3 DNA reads TGCGCCAGCAGCCAATACCAGGGGGGAGGAAACACCATATATTTT. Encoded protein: CASSQYQGGGNTIYF.

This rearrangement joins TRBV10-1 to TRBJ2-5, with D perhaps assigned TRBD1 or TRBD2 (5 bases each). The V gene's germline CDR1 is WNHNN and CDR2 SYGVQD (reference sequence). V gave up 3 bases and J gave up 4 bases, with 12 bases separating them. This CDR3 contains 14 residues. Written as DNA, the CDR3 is TGCGCCAGCAGTGAAGGGGTCGGAGGAGAGACCCAGTACTTC. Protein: CASSEGVGGETQYF.

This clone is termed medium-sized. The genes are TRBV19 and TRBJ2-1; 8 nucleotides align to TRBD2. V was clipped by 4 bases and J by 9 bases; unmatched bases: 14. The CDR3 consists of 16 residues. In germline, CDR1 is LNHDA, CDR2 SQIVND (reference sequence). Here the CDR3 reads CASSTTGTRPPPEQFF. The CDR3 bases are TGTGCCAGTAGTACGACCGGGACTAGACCCCCCCCTGAGCAGTTCTTC.

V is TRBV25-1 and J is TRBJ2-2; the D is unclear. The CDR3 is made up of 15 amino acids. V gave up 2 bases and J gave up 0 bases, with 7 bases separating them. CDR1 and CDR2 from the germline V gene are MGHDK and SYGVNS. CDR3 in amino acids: CASSEGDPNTGELFF. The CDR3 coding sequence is TGTGCCAGCAGTGAAGGCGACCCGAACACCGGGGAGCTGTTTTTT.

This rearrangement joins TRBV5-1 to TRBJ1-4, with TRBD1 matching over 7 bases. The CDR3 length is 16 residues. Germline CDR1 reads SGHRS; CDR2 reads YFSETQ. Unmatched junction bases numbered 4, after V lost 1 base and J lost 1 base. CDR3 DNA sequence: TGCGCCAGCAGCTTGCGCCGACAGGGAACTAATGAAAAACTGTTTTTT. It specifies CASSLRRQGTNEKLFF.

The CDR3 DNA is TGTGCCAGCAGCACCTGGACTAGCGAGTCCTACAATGAGCAGTTCTTC. Translated, it gives CASSTWTSESYNEQFF. The J gene is TRBJ2-1, the V gene TRBV9; TRBD2 matches at 9 bases. The CDR3 covers 16 residues. V lost 4 bases, J lost 1 base, and 6 bases stayed unmatched. Germline V gene lookup returns CDR1 SGDLS and CDR2 YYNGEE. The full variable domain, its missing parts supplied by reference TRBV9 and TRBJ2-1, is DSGVTQTPKHLITATGQRVTLRCSPRSGDLSVYWYQQSLDQGLQFLIQYYNGEERAKGNILERFSAQQFPDLHSELNLSSLELGDSALYFCASSTWTSESYNEQFFGPGTRLTVL.

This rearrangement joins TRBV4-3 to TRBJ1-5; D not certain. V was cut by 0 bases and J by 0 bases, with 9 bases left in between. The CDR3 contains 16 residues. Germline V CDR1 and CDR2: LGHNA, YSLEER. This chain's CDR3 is CASSQDLYISNQPQHF. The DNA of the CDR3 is TGCGCCAGCAGCCAAGATCTATACATTAGCAATCAGCCCCAGCATTTT.

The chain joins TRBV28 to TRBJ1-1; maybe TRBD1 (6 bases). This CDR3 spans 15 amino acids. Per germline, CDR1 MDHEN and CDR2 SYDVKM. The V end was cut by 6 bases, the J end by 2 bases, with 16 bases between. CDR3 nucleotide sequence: TGTGCCAGCAGCCATATACTGACAGGTAACACTGAAGCTTTCTTT. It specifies CASSHILTGNTEAFF.

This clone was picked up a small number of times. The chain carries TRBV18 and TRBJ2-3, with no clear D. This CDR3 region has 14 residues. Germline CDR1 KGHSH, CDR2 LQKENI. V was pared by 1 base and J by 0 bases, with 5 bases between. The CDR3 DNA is TGTGCCAGCTCACCACTAGCTAGCACAGATACGCAGTATTTT. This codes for CASSPLASTDTQYF.

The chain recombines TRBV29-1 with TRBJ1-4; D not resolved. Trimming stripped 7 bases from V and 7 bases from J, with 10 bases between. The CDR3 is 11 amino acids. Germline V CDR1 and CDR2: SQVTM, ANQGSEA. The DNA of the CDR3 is TGCAGCGCCTTCCGGGGTGAAAAACTGTTTTTT. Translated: CSAFRGEKLFF.

In nucleotides, the CDR3 is TGCGCCAGCAACCCCTCCAGGGGGACAGGGAGGGGAGAGACCCAGTACTTC. Translation: CASNPSRGTGRGETQYF. This chain connects TRBV4-3 to TRBJ2-5; 9 nucleotides match TRBD1. CDR3 size: 17 residues. Trimming took 7 bases from V and 4 from J; bases not matched to a gene: 16. The germline gives CDR1 LGHNA, CDR2 YSLEER.

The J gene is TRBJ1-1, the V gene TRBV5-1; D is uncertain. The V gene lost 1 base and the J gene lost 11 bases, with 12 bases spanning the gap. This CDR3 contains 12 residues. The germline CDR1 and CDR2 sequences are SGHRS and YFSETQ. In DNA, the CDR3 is TGCGCCAGCAGCTTGAACGCAGGAGGTGCTTTCTTT. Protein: CASSLNAGGAFF.

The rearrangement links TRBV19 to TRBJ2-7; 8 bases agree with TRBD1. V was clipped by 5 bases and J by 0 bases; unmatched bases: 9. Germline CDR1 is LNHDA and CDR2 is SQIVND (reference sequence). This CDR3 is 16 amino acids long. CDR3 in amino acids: CASSADRGKISYEQYF. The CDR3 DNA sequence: TGTGCCAGTAGTGCAGACAGGGGTAAAATCTCCTACGAGCAGTACTTC.

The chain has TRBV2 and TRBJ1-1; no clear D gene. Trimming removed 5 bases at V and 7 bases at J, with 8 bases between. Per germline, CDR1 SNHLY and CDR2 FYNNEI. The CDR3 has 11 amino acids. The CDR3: CASSPSFEAFF. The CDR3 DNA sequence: TGTGCCAGCAGTCCCTCATTTGAAGCTTTCTTT.

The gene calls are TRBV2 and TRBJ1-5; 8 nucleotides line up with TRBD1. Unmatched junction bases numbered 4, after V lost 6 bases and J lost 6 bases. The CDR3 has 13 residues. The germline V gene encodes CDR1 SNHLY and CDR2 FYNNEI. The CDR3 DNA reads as TGTGCCAGCAGAGACAGGGGAACTCAGCCCCAGCATTTT. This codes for CASRDRGTQPQHF.

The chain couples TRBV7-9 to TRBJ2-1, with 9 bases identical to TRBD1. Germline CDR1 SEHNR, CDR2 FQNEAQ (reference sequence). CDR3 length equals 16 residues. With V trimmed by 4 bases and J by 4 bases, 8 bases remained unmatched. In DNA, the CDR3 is TGTGCCAGCAGCTCACGGACAGGGGCCCTTTACAATGAGCAGTTCTTC. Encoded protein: CASSSRTGALYNEQFF.

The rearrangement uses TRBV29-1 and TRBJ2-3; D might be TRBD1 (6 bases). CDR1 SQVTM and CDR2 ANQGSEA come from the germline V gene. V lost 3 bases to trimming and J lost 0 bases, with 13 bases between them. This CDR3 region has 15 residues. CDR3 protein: CSVEASRGSTDTQYF. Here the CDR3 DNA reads TGCAGCGTTGAGGCCTCCAGGGGAAGCACAGATACGCAGTATTTT.

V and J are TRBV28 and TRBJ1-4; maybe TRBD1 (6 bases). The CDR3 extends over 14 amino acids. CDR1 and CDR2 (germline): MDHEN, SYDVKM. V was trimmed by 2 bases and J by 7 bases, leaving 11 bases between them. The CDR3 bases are TGTGCCAGCAGTTTAGGGGGGCAAGGTGAAAAACTGTTTTTT. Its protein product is CASSLGGQGEKLFF.

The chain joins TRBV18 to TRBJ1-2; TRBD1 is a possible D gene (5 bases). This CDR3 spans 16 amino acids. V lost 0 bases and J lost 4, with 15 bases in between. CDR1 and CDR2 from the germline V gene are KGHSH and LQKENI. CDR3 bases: TGTGCCAGCTCACCACCCAGGGTCGGGGACGTCTATGGCTACACCTTC. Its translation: CASSPPRVGDVYGYTF. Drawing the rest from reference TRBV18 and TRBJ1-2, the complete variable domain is NAGVMQNPRHLVRRRGQEARLRCSPMKGHSHVYWYRQLPEEGLKFMVYLQKENIIDESGMPKERFSAEFPKEGPSILRIQQVVRGDSAAYFCASSPPRVGDVYGYTFGSGTRLTVV.

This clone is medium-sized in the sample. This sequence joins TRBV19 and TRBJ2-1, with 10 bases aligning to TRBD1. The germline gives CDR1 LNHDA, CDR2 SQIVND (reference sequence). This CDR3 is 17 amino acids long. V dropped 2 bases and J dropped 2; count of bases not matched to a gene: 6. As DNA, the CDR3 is TGTGCCAGTAGTATAAGGGGGACAGGGGTAGCCTACAATGAGCAGTTCTTC. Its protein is CASSIRGTGVAYNEQFF.

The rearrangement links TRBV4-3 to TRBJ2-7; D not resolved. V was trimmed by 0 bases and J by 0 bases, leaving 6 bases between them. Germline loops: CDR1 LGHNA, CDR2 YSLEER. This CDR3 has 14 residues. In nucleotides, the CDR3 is TGCGCCAGCAGCCAAGATACAGCCTCCTACGAGCAGTACTTC. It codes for CASSQDTASYEQYF.

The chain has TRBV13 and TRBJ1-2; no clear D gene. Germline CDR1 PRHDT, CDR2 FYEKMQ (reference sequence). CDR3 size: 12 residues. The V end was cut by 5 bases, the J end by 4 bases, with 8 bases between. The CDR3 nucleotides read TGTGCCAGCAGCCCGAATACCTATGGCTACACCTTC. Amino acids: CASSPNTYGYTF.

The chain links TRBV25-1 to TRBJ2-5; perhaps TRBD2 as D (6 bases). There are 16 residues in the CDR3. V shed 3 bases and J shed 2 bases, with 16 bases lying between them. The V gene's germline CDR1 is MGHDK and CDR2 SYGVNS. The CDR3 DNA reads TGTGCCAGCAGTGACGCGCGGGGAGCGATTCAAGAGACCCAGTACTTC. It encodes CASSDARGAIQETQYF.

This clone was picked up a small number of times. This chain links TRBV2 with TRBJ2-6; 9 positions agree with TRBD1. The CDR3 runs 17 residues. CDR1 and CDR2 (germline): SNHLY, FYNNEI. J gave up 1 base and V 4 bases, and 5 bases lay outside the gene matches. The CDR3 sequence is CASSVTGGYSGANVLTF. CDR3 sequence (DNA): TGTGCCAGCAGTGTGACAGGGGGTTATTCTGGGGCCAACGTCCTGACTTTC.